What follows are 17 T cell receptor beta chains derived from one specimen sequenced in a study of human T cells and chemical hapten exposure. Time point indicated: pre-sensitization, week 0. Treatment defined: therapeutic diphenylcyclopropenone sensitization with weekly scalp DPC. TCRdb reprocessed the RACE reads with MiXCR, giving one entry per CDR3 protein. Of fewer than 300,000 distinct CDR3 sequences listed, roughly 7.7% were seen once; the top ten hold around 1.2%. The sample was whole blood, taken in connection with sensitization to the hapten diphenylcyclopropenone (DPC). These receptors all stem from a man aged 18 to 29 with alopecia areata. Some clones in this sample may be carry-over from other donors' samples.

The V and J genes are TRBV6-2 or TRBV6-3 and TRBJ2-7; maybe TRBD1 (6 bases). The CDR3 sequence is 17 residues long. Germline V gene data show CDR1 as MNHEY and CDR2 as SVGEGT. Trimming cost V 6 bases and J 3 bases, with 24 bases left between them. The CDR3 nucleotides read TGTGCCAGCAGCTACCGGCGAGGGGGATCGATAGTCTACGAGCAGTACGTC. This gives the protein CASSYRRGGSIVYEQYV.

This rearrangement joins TRBV2 to TRBJ2-7; D is ambiguous. The CDR3 runs 14 residues. CDR1 and CDR2 from the germline V gene are SNHLY and FYNNEI. Between the trimmed V and J ends, which lost 4 bases and 3 bases, there was a span of 13 bases. Here the CDR3 reads CASSVPGLHYEQYV. For the CDR3, the DNA is TGTGCCAGCAGTGTGCCCGGATTACACTACGAGCAGTACGTC.

This clonotype was counted ten times or more. The rearrangement links TRBV29-1 to TRBJ2-4; D gene uncertain. Deletions cut 4 bases from V and 9 bases from J, with 10 bases between. This CDR3 is 11 amino acids long. CDR1 is SQVTM, CDR2 ANQGSEA, per germline. The DNA for the CDR3 is TGCAGCGTTGTCAACGGCCCCATTCAGTACTTC. It yields the protein CSVVNGPIQYF. The full variable domain, its missing parts supplied by reference TRBV29-1 and TRBJ2-4, is SAVISQKPSRDICQRGTSLTIQCQVDSQVTMMFWYRQQPGQSLTLIATANQGSEATYESGFVIDKFPISRPNLTFSTLTVSNMSPEDSSIYLCSVVNGPIQYFGAGTRLSVL.

The V gene is TRBV6-5, the J gene TRBJ1-1, with 9 bases fitting TRBD1. This CDR3 region has 14 residues. V lost 2 bases and J lost 10; bases outside the gene matches: 8. CDR1 is MNHEY and CDR2 is SVGAGI in the germline V gene. CDR3 bases: TGTGCCAGCAGTTACGACCGGGACAGGGCTGGAGCTTTCTTT. Its translation is CASSYDRDRAGAFF.

This clonotype was counted many times. The genes are TRBV27 and TRBJ2-3; D ambiguous. Deletions cut 5 bases from V and 2 bases from J, with 17 bases between. This CDR3 is 16 amino acids long. Germline V CDR1 and CDR2: MNHEY, SMNVEV (reference sequence). As DNA, the CDR3 is TGTGCCAGCAGTCCAATGATCATGGCAAACACAGATACGCAGTATTTT. Translated, it gives CASSPMIMANTDTQYF.

There are a few counts of this clonotype. The chain employs TRBV4-3 and TRBJ2-7; no definite D call. The CDR3 runs to 13 residues. The germline gives CDR1 LGHNA, CDR2 YSLEER. V shed 3 bases and J shed 2 bases, with 8 bases lying between them. The DNA for the CDR3 is TGCGCCAGCAGCCAGTATAGGGCCTACGAGCAGTACTTC. Translating it yields CASSQYRAYEQYF.

This clonotype was observed a few times. V gene TRBV3-1 combines with J gene TRBJ1-1; D unclear. V shed 0 bases and J shed 4 bases, with 9 bases lying between them. The CDR3 runs 14 residues. CDR1 LGHDT and CDR2 YNNKEL come from the germline V gene (reference sequence). CDR3 loop: CASSQDLGSTEAFF. The CDR3 DNA reads TGTGCCAGCAGCCAAGACCTGGGTTCCACTGAAGCTTTCTTT.

The table lists this clonotype with a few counts. The V call is TRBV12-3 or TRBV12-4, the J call TRBJ2-3; D ambiguous. Trimming cost V 3 bases and J 6 bases, with 10 bases left between them. The CDR3 totals 13 residues. Here the CDR3 DNA reads TGTGCCAGCAGTTTTAGCCAACGGGATACGCAGTATTTT. As protein: CASSFSQRDTQYF.

This clonotype was seen many times. The rearrangement links TRBV7-9 to TRBJ1-1; unclear D gene. Trimming cost V 6 bases and J 5 bases, with 10 bases left between them. The germline V gene encodes CDR1 SEHNR and CDR2 FQNEAQ (reference sequence). The CDR3 covers 12 residues. The CDR3 loop is CASSWTGTEAFF. In DNA form, the CDR3 reads TGTGCCAGCAGTTGGACGGGTACTGAAGCTTTCTTT.

This chain uses TRBV10-1 with TRBJ2-5; D not resolved. V was cut by 4 bases and J by 4 bases, with 10 bases left in between. This CDR3 has 13 amino acids. In germline, CDR1 is WNHNN, CDR2 SYGVQD (reference sequence). This chain's CDR3 is CASSAAMGETQYF. The CDR3 nucleotides are TGCGCCAGCAGTGCGGCGATGGGAGAGACCCAGTACTTC.

This clonotype showed up just a few times. V gene TRBV5-1 combines with J gene TRBJ1-1; TRBD1 matches 7 bases. The CDR3 runs 16 residues. Germline CDR1 and CDR2: SGHRS and YFSETQ. Trimming removed 4 bases from V and 0 bases from J; junction bases left unmatched: 9. DNA for the CDR3: TGCGCCAGCAGCCACCGACTAGGACAGGTGAACACTGAAGCTTTCTTT. It is translated as CASSHRLGQVNTEAFF.

This chain links TRBV20-1 with TRBJ2-4, with a tentative D call TRBD1 (5 bases). Germline lookup yields CDR1 DFQATT and CDR2 SNEGSKA (reference sequence). The CDR3 length is 16 residues. V gave up 6 bases and J gave up 1 base, with 19 bases separating them. CDR3 protein: CSATEKGMGAKNIQYF. The CDR3 DNA reads as TGCAGTGCGACCGAAAAGGGGATGGGGGCCAAAAACATTCAGTACTTC.

J is TRBJ2-4 and V is TRBV5-6, with D possibly being TRBD1 or TRBD2 (6 bases each). Germline V gene sequence: CDR1 SGHDT, CDR2 YYEEEE. The V gene lost 5 bases and the J gene lost 3 bases, with 24 bases spanning the gap. This CDR3 is 18 amino acids long. In nucleotides, the CDR3 is TGTGCCAGCAGTCTCACACAGACAGGAGGGTTCGGCAAAAACATTCAGTACTTC. This encodes CASSLTQTGGFGKNIQYF.

The V call is TRBV12-3 or TRBV12-4, the J call TRBJ2-1; D is tentatively TRBD1 or TRBD2 (6 bases each). The V end lost 6 bases, the J end lost 2 bases, and 14 bases lay between the germline ends. This CDR3 comprises 15 residues. CDR3 sequence reads: CASRGAGSPYNEQFF. CDR3 sequence (DNA): TGTGCCAGCAGGGGGGCGGGGTCCCCCTACAATGAGCAGTTCTTC.

On this clonotype itself: The junction differs from germline at one of its ends, possibly a read error. Here the CDR3 DNA reads TGTACCAGCAGCCCCCCCTGGGGGGCCCTGGGTTACAATGAGCAGTTCTTC. This encodes CTSSPPWGALGYNEQFF. This chain joins TRBV12-3 or TRBV12-4 and TRBJ2-1; TRBD1 or TRBD2 may be the D gene (6 bases each). The CDR3 totals 17 residues.

In its sample, this clonotype was seen a few times. The CDR3 DNA reads TGTGCCAGCAGCGTAGATTACGGAGAACAAGAGACCCAGTACTTC. Protein product: CASSVDYGEQETQYF. This chain connects TRBV9 to TRBJ2-5; D is uncertain. This CDR3 has 15 residues. Trimming pared 0 bases from V and 2 bases from J, leaving 11 bases between. Germline CDR1 SGDLS, CDR2 YYNGEE.

This clonotype was observed at least ten times. The chain carries TRBV7-2 and TRBJ1-1, with 9 bases that match TRBD1. Losses at the gene ends were 6 bases for V and 4 bases for J; bases not matched to a gene: 6. CDR3 size: 14 residues. Germline V gives CDR1 SGHTA, CDR2 FQGNSA. CDR3 sequence (DNA): TGTGCCAGCAGGGAGGGGACAGGGACCACTGAAGCTTTCTTT. Translation gives CASREGTGTTEAFF.